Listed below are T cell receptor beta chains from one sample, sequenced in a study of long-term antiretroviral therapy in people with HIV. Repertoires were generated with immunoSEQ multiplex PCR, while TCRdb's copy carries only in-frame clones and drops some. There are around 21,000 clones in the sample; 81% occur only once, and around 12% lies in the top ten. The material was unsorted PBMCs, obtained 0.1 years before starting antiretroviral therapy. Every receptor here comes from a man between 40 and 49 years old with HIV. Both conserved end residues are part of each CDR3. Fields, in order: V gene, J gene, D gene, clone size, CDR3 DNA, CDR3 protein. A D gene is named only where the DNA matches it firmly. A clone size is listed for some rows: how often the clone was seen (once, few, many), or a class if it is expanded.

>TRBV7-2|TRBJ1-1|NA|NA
TGTGCCAGCAGCTTAGCGCCTTTCGACAGGAGCACTGAAGCTTTCTTT
CASSLAPFDRSTEAFF
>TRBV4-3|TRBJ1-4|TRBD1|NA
TGCGCCAGCAGCCAAGGACAGGGGGCGTGGGATGAAAAACTGTTTTTT
CASSQGQGAWDEKLFF
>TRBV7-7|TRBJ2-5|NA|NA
TGTGCCAGCAGCTTATCCCAGGGAGAGACCCAGTACTTC
CASSLSQGETQYF
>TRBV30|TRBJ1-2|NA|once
TGTGCCTGGACCTCGAAGACTCACCCGGTTGACTATGGCTACACCTTC
CAWTSKTHPVDYGYTF
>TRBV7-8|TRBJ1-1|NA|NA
TGTGCCAGCAGCTTAGTGATGTTGAACACTGAAGCTTTCTTT
CASSLVMLNTEAFF
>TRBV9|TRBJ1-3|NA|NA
TGTGCCAGCAGCGAGTGGGGGAACGGAAACACCATATATTTT
CASSEWGNGNTIYF
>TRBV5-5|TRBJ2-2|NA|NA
TGTGCCAGCAGCCGAGTCCCCAGGGACACCGGGGAGCTGTTTTTT
CASSRVPRDTGELFF
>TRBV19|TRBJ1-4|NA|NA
TGTGCCAGTACCGGAATCGGAAAACTGTTTTTT
CASTGIGKLFF
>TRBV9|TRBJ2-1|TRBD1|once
TGTGCCAGCAGCGAGGGGACAGGGGTCAATGAGCAGTTCTTC
CASSEGTGVNEQFF
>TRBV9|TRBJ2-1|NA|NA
TGTGCCAGCAGCCCCCGAAACGAGGGTCGGAATGAGCAGTTCTTC
CASSPRNEGRNEQFF
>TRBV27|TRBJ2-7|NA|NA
TGTGCCAGCAGCCACGGGAGAGCCTACGAGCAGTACTTC
CASSHGRAYEQYF
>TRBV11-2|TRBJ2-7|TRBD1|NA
TGTGCCAGCAGCTTCCGACAGGGGCATTACGAGCAGTACTTC
CASSFRQGHYEQYF
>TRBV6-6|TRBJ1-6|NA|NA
TGTGCCAGCAGTCAGGCCGAGGATAATTCACCCCTCCACTTT
CASSQAEDNSPLHF
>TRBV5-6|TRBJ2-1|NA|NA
TGTGCCAGCAGCCTGCCCCCGGTTAGCGGCCCCTACAATGAGCAGTTCTTC
CASSLPPVSGPYNEQFF
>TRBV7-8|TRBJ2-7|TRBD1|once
TGTGCCAGCAGCCTAGATGACAGGGGGTGGGGGGAGCAGTACTTC
CASSLDDRGWGEQYF
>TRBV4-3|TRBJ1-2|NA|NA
TGCGCCAGCAGCCAAGATCGAGGTTACTCGTATGGCTACACCTTC
CASSQDRGYSYGYTF
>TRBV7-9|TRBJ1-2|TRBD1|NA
TGTGCCAGCAGCTACGGACAGGGCGGGAGGTATGGCTACACCTTC
CASSYGQGGRYGYTF
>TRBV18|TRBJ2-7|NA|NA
TGTGCCAGCTCACCAGGGCATTACGAGCAGTACTTC
CASSPGHYEQYF
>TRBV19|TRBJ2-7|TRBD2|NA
TGTGCCAGTAGTATAGCTAGCGGGACAACCTACGAGCAGTACTTC
CASSIASGTTYEQYF
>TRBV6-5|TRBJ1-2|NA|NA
TGTGCCAGCAGCCGGGCAGGGCCCAACTATGGCTACACCTTC
CASSRAGPNYGYTF
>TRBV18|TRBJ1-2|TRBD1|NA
TGTGCCAGCTCACCACCGGGACAGGGGGCCGTTCGGGGCTATGGCTACACCTTC
CASSPPGQGAVRGYGYTF
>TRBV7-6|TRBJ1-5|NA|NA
TGTGCCAGCAGCTTAGGCGCAGGGCCGGAGCCCCAGCATTTT
CASSLGAGPEPQHF
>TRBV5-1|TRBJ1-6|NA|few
TGCGCCAGCAGCTTGGCAGGGGTTGATTCACCCCTCCACTTT
CASSLAGVDSPLHF
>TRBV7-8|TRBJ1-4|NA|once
TGTGCCAGCAGACCACCGGGACACGGAATTGAAAAACTGTTTTTT
CASRPPGHGIEKLFF
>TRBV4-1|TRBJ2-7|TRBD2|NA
TGCGCCAGCAGCCCCGGGACTAGCGTTTACGAGCAGTACTTC
CASSPGTSVYEQYF
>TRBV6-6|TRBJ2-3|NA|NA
TGTGCCAGCAGTTATGGGGCAGGGCCCACAGATACGCAGTATTTT
CASSYGAGPTDTQYF
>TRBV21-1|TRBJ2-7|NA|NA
TGTGCCAGCAGCAAACGACAGGGACTGGGCTCCTACGAGCAGTACTTC
CASSKRQGLGSYEQYF
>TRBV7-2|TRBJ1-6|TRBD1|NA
TGTGCCAGCAGCTCGACAGGGGAGGGATATTCACCCCTCCACTTT
CASSSTGEGYSPLHF
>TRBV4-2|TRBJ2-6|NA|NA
TGTGCCAACCAGAGTAGGTGCTCTGGGGCCAACGTCCTGACTTTC
CANQSRCSGANVLTF
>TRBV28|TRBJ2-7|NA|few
TGTGCCAGCACCACGGTGCCGGGAGTGAAGGAGCAGTACTTC
CASTTVPGVKEQYF
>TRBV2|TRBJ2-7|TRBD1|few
TGTGCCAGCTGCCGGGACAGGGGGACTTGGGAGCAGTACTTC
CASCRDRGTWEQYF
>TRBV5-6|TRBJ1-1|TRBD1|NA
TGTGCCAGCAGCTTGCCGGGACAGATGAACACTGAAGCTTTCTTT
CASSLPGQMNTEAFF
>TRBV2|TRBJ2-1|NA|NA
TGTGCCAGCACCGGTATAGCGGCCTACAATGAGCAGTTCTTC
CASTGIAAYNEQFF
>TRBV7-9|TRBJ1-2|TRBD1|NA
TGTGCCAGCAGCCCAGGGGGCGCCTACTATGGCTACACCTTC
CASSPGGAYYGYTF
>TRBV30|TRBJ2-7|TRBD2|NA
TGTGCCTGGAGTGGACTAGCCGGCGAGCAGTACTTC
CAWSGLAGEQYF
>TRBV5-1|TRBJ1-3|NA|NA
TGCGCCAGCAGCTTAGACGGGGGCACCTCTGGAAACACCATATATTTT
CASSLDGGTSGNTIYF
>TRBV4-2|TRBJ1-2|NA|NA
TGTGCCAGCAGCCAAGCCCCCTTTTATGGCTACACCTTC
CASSQAPFYGYTF
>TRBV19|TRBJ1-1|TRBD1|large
TGTGCCAGTAGCAGCGACAGGGGTACTGAAGCTTTCTTT
CASSSDRGTEAFF
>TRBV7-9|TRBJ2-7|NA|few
TGTGCCAGCAGCTTAGCGGAGGACGGACTCTACGAGCAGTACTTC
CASSLAEDGLYEQYF
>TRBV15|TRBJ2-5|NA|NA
TGTGCCACCAGCAGAGAGGAGGGGGGGCGTTCAAAGTACTTC
CATSREEGGRSKYF
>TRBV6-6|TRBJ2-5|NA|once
TGTGCCAGCAGGATTGGGGGTTTCCAAGAGACCCAGTACTTC
CASRIGGFQETQYF
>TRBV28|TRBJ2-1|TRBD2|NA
TGTGCCAGCAGCATGACTAGCGGGTACAATGAGCAGTTCTTC
CASSMTSGYNEQFF
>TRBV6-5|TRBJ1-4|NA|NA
TGTGCCAGCAGTTCCTCTCTGGCGGGTAATGAAAAACTGTTTTTT
CASSSSLAGNEKLFF
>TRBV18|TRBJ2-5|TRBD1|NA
TGTGCCAGCTCACCAGGGACAGGGGCGGCAGGGACCCAGTACTTC
CASSPGTGAAGTQYF
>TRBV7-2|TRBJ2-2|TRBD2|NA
TGTGCCAGCAGCTTATTTTGGACTAGTTCCACCGGGGAGCTGTTTTTT
CASSLFWTSSTGELFF
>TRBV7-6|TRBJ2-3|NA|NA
TGTGCCAGCAGTTCCGACCTCCGCACAGATACGCAGTATTTT
CASSSDLRTDTQYF
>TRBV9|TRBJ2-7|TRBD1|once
TGTGCCAGCAGCCCCCAGGGACAGACCTACGAGCAGTACTTC
CASSPQGQTYEQYF
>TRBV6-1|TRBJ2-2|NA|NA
TGTGCCAGCAATGGCGGGGAGCTGTTTTTT
CASNGGELFF
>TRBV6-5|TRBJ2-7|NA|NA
TGTGCCAGCAGTTATGCCAGGGTATTCTACGAGCAGTACTTC
CASSYARVFYEQYF
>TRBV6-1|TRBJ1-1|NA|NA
TGTGCCAGCATGAAGACGTCCCTCACTGAAGCTTTCTTT
CASMKTSLTEAFF
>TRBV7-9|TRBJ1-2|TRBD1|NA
TGTGCCAGCAGCATCGGGACAGGGGCTGGGGGCTACACCTTC
CASSIGTGAGGYTF
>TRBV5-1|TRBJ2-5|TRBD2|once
TGCGCCAGCAGCGCTACCGGGACTAGCGTTAGGGAGACCCAGTACTTC
CASSATGTSVRETQYF
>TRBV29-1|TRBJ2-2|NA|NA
TGCAGCGTTGAACTGGGGACTTTTGTGAACACCGGGGAGCTGTTTTTT
CSVELGTFVNTGELFF
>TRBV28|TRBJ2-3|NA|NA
TGTGCCAGCTGGTCTTCCGGGACATTACATATGGAGGCGCAGTATTTT
CASWSSGTLHMEAQYF
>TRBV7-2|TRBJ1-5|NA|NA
TGTGCCAGCAGCGGATCCCAAGGGGGGCCCAATCAGCCCCAGCATTTT
CASSGSQGGPNQPQHF
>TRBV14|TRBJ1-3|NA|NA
TGTGCCAGCAGCCAAAGATACGGGGGGCATGACACCATATATTTT
CASSQRYGGHDTIYF
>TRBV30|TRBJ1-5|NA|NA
TGTGCCTGGAGTGTTAATAGCAATCAGCCCCAGCATTTT
CAWSVNSNQPQHF
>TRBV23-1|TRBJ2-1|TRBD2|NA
TGCGCCAGCAGTCAAATAGGCGGACTAGACTCCTACAATGAGCAGTTCTTC
CASSQIGGLDSYNEQFF
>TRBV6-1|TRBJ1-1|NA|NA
TGTGCCAGCAGTGAAGTCGGGGGGGGTCGGGAAGCTTTCTTT
CASSEVGGGREAFF
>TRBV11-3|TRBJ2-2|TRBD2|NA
TGTGCCAGCAGCTTAGAGGTGACTAGCGGGAGTGCCGGGGAGCTGTTTTTT
CASSLEVTSGSAGELFF